The next 27 T cell receptor beta chains were all read from a single sample in a study of tumor and adjacent non-tumor tissue in lung cancer. This sample's RNA came from whole unsorted tissue. This non-tumor lung sample came from over 3 cm beyond the tumor edge. TCRbeta libraries were built with three rounds of nested PCR, modified from ARM-PCR. TCRdb re-analysed the multiplex PCR reads in MiXCR, keeping a single row per CDR3 protein. The sample includes 90,000 to 100,000 distinct CDR3 sequences, 75% to 85% seen only once; the top ten take 30%. Sequencing used distant non-tumor lung tissue. Receptor source: a man aged 60 to 75 with small cell lung cancer.

This clonotype was recorded at least ten times. The chain joins TRBV24-1 to TRBJ2-2, with D possibly being TRBD2 (6 bases). The CDR3 has 15 amino acids. Trimming stripped 6 bases from V and 0 bases from J, with 10 bases between. The germline CDR1 and CDR2 sequences are KGHDR and SFDVKD. The CDR3 sequence is CATSSRGSNTGELFF. The CDR3 coding sequence is TGTGCCACCAGTAGTCGGGGGTCGAACACCGGGGAGCTGTTTTTT.

The rearrangement links TRBV20-1 to TRBJ2-7, with 9 bases fitting TRBD2. The CDR3 is made up of 14 amino acids. Germline V CDR1 and CDR2: DFQATT, SNEGSKA (reference sequence). V trimming: 1 base; J trimming: 5 bases; junction bases outside the gene matches: 6. CDR3 loop: CSARGELAGHEQYF. CDR3 bases: TGCAGTGCTAGAGGAGAACTAGCGGGCCACGAGCAGTACTTC.

This chain uses TRBV4-2 with TRBJ2-7, with a tentative D call TRBD2 (6 bases). The CDR3 sequence is 15 residues long. V was pared by 4 bases and J by 2 bases, with 15 bases between. In germline, CDR1 is LGHNA, CDR2 YNFKEQ. The CDR3 coding sequence is TGTGCCAGCAGCCTAGATGGGAGGTCCCCCTACGAGCAGTACTTC. Protein sequence: CASSLDGRSPYEQYF.

V is TRBV12-5 and J is TRBJ1-5; no definite D call. Trimming removed 5 bases at V and 9 bases at J, with 17 bases between. Germline V lookup: CDR1 LGHNT, CDR2 FRNRAP. CDR3 length equals 14 residues. CDR3: CASGLGLEGPPQHF. CDR3 DNA sequence: TGTGCTAGTGGTCTGGGTCTTGAGGGTCCGCCCCAGCATTTT.

As to this clonotype: A junction end diverges from the germline sequence, so it may reflect a read error. The rearrangement uses TRBV7-8 and TRBJ1-6, with D hard to call. The CDR3 has 15 residues. From germline, CDR1 is SGHVS and CDR2 FQNEAQ. CDR3 nucleotides: TGTGCCAGCAGCATAGATCGAAACGGCATTTCACCCCTCCGCTTT. Residues: CASSIDRNGISPLRF. The full variable domain, in which reference TRBV7-8 and TRBJ1-6 provide the parts outside the CDR3, is GAGVSQSPRYKVAKRGQDVALRCDPISGHVSLFWYQQALGQGPEFLTYFQNEAQLDKSGLPSDRFFAERPEGSVSTLKIQRTQQEDSAVYLCASSIDRNGISPLRFGNGTRLTVT.

There are a few counts of this clonotype. A read error may be the cause here, since a much bigger clone is one base away. The chain links TRBV6-2 or TRBV6-3 to TRBJ2-7; TRBD1 is a possible D gene (6 bases). Trimming pared 8 bases from V and 8 bases from J, leaving 19 bases between. There are 13 residues in the CDR3. In germline, CDR1 is MNHEY, CDR2 SVGEGT. In nucleotides, the CDR3 is TGTGCCAGCTGTCGGACAACAGGGTTCAAGCAGTACGTC. Translating gives CASCRTTGFKQYV.

Comment on this clonotype: A read error may produce the germline difference seen at one junction end. The chain uses TRBV7-9 and TRBJ2-5; perhaps TRBD1 as D (6 bases). The CDR3 spans 18 residues. Germline values: CDR1 SEHNR, CDR2 FQNEAQ (reference sequence). The CDR3, as DNA: TGTGCCATCAGCTTAGAATTGCCGCAGACAGGCTTGTTGGAGCCCCAGTACTTC. This gives the protein CAISLELPQTGLLEPQYF.

The V call is TRBV10-2, the J call TRBJ2-7, with TRBD2 matching over 8 bases. This CDR3 is 18 amino acids long. The germline V gene encodes CDR1 WSHSY and CDR2 SAAADI. The CDR3 DNA reads as TGCGTCACGAACCCCGGGACTAGTCGTAAATGGAGTTCCTACGAGCAGTACGTC. This codes for CVTNPGTSRKWSSYEQYV.

Worth noting for this clonotype: One end of the junction is discordant with germline, which a read error may explain. In DNA, the CDR3 is TGTGTCAGCAGTCGAGTCAGACAAGAGACCCAGTACTTC. Encoded protein: CVSSRVRQETQYF. The chain recombines TRBV6-1 with TRBJ2-5; D gene uncertain. CDR3 length: 13 amino acids. The germline gives CDR1 MNHNS, CDR2 SASEGT.

This clonotype was recorded many times. The chain employs TRBV4-2 and TRBJ2-7; D unclear. This CDR3 is built from 14 residues. Per the germline V gene, CDR1 is LGHNA and CDR2 is YNFKEQ. Trimming shortened V by 0 bases and J by 6 bases, and 12 bases separated the two germline ends. For the CDR3, the DNA is TGTGCCAGCAGCCAAGATGGGAAGCTGATCGAGCAGTACTTC. Its protein product is CASSQDGKLIEQYF.

The chain couples TRBV6-1 to TRBJ2-2, with a weak D call TRBD1 (7 bases). CDR1 and CDR2 (germline): MNHNS, SASEGT. The CDR3 is 16 amino acids. V dropped 6 bases and J dropped 17 bases, with 31 bases sitting between them. This CDR3 is CASSGQVPISGGELFF. The DNA for the CDR3 is TGTGCCAGCAGCGGACAGGTCCCCATTAGTGGCGGGGAGTTATTTTTT.

The chain uses TRBV11-2 and TRBJ2-7; 11 bases agree with TRBD1. Trimming removed 5 bases from V and 6 bases from J; junction bases left unmatched: 9. The germline CDR1 and CDR2 sequences are SGHAT and FQNNGV. The CDR3 loop spans 15 amino acids. CDR3 coding DNA: TGTGCCAGCAGCCGATACGGGACAGGGGGTTTCGAGCAGTACGTC. This encodes CASSRYGTGGFEQYV.

Worth noting for this clonotype: Its ends do not fully match the called genes, so a read error is possible. The V and J genes are TRBV11-2 and TRBJ2-1; TRBD1 might be the D (6 bases). Germline CDR1 SGHAT, CDR2 FQNNGV. There are 19 residues in the CDR3. The CDR3 bases are TGTGCCAGCGGCTTAGAGGGGTTTGTGACAGGTGGCTATATGGCTGAGCAGTTCTTC. The encoded protein is CASGLEGFVTGGYMAEQFF.

Details on this clonotype: No conserved phenylalanine or tryptophan is present at the end of the CDR3, so a read error is the likely explanation. The chain combines TRBV6-1 with TRBJ1-1, with D possibly TRBD1 on 5 matching bases. Trimming removed 9 bases at V and 3 bases at J, with 17 bases between. Germline V CDR1 and CDR2: MNHNS, SASEGT. The CDR3 is 14 amino acids. The CDR3 region is CASRRTPVDTEAFI. The DNA of the CDR3 is TGTGCCAGTAGAAGGACACCCGTGGACACTGAAGCTTTCATT.

Remarks on this clonotype: This clone may be a read error of a much larger clone one base away. DNA of the CDR3: TGTGCCAGCAGCTTGGCGACAGGTTTCATCGACGAGCAGTACTTC. Amino acids: CASSLATGFIDEQYF. V and J are TRBV5-8 and TRBJ2-7; D is perhaps TRBD1 (6 bases). This CDR3 is 15 amino acids long. Trimming cost V 0 bases and J 5 bases, with 15 bases left between them. CDR1 is SGHTS and CDR2 is YDEGEE in the germline V gene.

As for this clonotype: A junction end diverges from the germline sequence, so it may reflect a read error. The chain has TRBV11-3 and TRBJ2-2; D is perhaps TRBD2 (5 bases). The CDR3 runs to 16 residues. Germline V gene sequence: CDR1 SGHNT, CDR2 YENEEA. This CDR3 reads CASSLTVGVVTVELFF. The CDR3 nucleotides read TGTGCCAGCAGCTTAACCGTGGGAGTGGTCACCGTGGAGTTGTTTTTT.

V gene TRBV29-1 combines with J gene TRBJ2-3; tentatively, D is TRBD2 (5 bases). The CDR3 sequence is 12 residues long. Between the trimmed V and J ends, which lost 4 bases and 11 bases, there was a span of 16 bases. The germline V gene has CDR1 SQVTM and CDR2 ANQGSEA. The CDR3 is CSVAVQRDVQYF. For the CDR3, the DNA is TGCAGCGTTGCCGTCCAGAGGGATGTGCAGTATTTT.

The chain employs TRBV5-5 and TRBJ2-4; TRBD2 matches at 9 bases. This CDR3 comprises 11 residues. Germline V gene data show CDR1 as SGHKS and CDR2 as YYEKEE (reference sequence). This CDR3 is CVNSLLAGEYF. CDR3 sequence (DNA): TGTGTCAACAGCTTACTAGCGGGTGAGTACTTC.

This clonotype is categorized as medium-sized. This chain links TRBV7-9 with TRBJ2-7; unclear D gene. V lost 4 bases, J lost 5 bases, and 12 bases lay in between. Per germline, CDR1 SEHNR and CDR2 FQNEAQ (reference sequence). The CDR3 sequence is 13 residues long. The CDR3 bases are TGTGCCAGCAGCTCCCTCCCGGGCCACGAGCAGTACTTC. Translating gives CASSSLPGHEQYF.

A note on this clonotype: This is likely a read error, given that the CDR3 carries no conserved phenylalanine or tryptophan at its end. The chain joins TRBV5-4 to TRBJ2-7; D is ambiguous. Germline assignment: CDR1 SGHNT and CDR2 YYREEE (reference sequence). CDR3 size: 13 residues. V lost 0 bases and J lost 6, with 10 bases in between. Here the CDR3 reads CASSLVPSGEQYC. CDR3 coding DNA: TGTGCCAGCAGCTTGGTCCCCTCCGGCGAGCAGTACTGT.

Regarding this clonotype: With a much larger clone just one base away, this may be a read error. CDR3 nucleotide sequence: TGCGCCAGCAGCCCGGGAAGACAGGCCCTCCAAGAGAACCAGTACTTC. Its translation: CASSPGRQALQENQYF. The chain couples TRBV5-1 to TRBJ2-5, with D perhaps matching TRBD1 (6 bases). CDR1 is SGHRS and CDR2 is YFSETQ in the germline V gene. The CDR3 totals 16 residues.

The chain carries TRBV5-5 and TRBJ2-1, with TRBD2 matching over 13 bases. Germline assignment: CDR1 SGHKS and CDR2 YYEKEE (reference sequence). The V gene end was trimmed by 7 bases and the J gene end by 9 bases; junction bases not matched to a gene: 13. The CDR3 sequence is 16 residues long. CDR3 sequence (DNA): TGTGCCAGCTGCCATGGACTAGCGGGAGATTTCAGTGAGCAGTTCTTC. This gives the protein CASCHGLAGDFSEQFF.

The chain is built from TRBV6-1 and TRBJ2-3; TRBD2 matches 7 bases. CDR1 and CDR2 (germline): MNHNS, SASEGT. The CDR3 is 18 residues long. CDR3 in amino acids: CASSSLGAGLLGPEQQYF. The CDR3 nucleotides read TGTGCTAGTAGCTCCCTAGGAGCGGGACTCTTGGGCCCGGAGCAGCAGTATTTT.

As concerns this clonotype: A junction end diverges from the germline sequence, so it may reflect a read error. This chain uses TRBV12-3 or TRBV12-4 with TRBJ2-6; 7 nucleotides match TRBD1. The CDR3 extends over 14 amino acids. For the CDR3, the DNA is TGTGCCAGCAGGACAGGGTCTGGGGCCAACCTCCTGACTTTC. It yields the protein CASRTGSGANLLTF.

V gene TRBV5-4 combines with J gene TRBJ2-1; D not certain. Germline V gene data show CDR1 as SGHNT and CDR2 as YYREEE (reference sequence). V was shortened by 4 bases and J by 0 bases, with 8 bases between the two germline ends. The CDR3 loop spans 14 amino acids. The DNA of the CDR3 is TGTGCCAGCAGCCATACTAACTCCTACAATGAGCAGTTCTTC. Its protein is CASSHTNSYNEQFF.

This clonotype was counted a few times. At one of its ends the junction is not consistent with the germline gene, which may arise from a read error. The CDR3 loop is CSDRGTDEKLFF. DNA for the CDR3: TGTAGTGATAGAGGGACAGACGAAAAACTGTTTTTT. The rearrangement joins TRBV20-1 to TRBJ1-4, with TRBD1 identical over 7 bases. The CDR3 has 12 residues. CDR1 is DFQATT, CDR2 SNEGSKA, per germline (reference sequence).

Comments on this clonotype: One end of the junction varies from germline; a read error may be responsible. The chain couples TRBV7-3 to TRBJ2-3; 8 bases are shared with TRBD1. Looked up from germline, CDR1 is SGHTA and CDR2 is FQGTGA. The CDR3 length is 15 residues. The CDR3 bases are TGTGTCAGCAACTTACGACAGGGGACGTCAGATACGCAGTATTTT. Its protein is CVSNLRQGTSDTQYF.